This T cell receptor beta chain was captured in a study of Graves' ophthalmopathy and Graves' hyperthyroidism. As for the study in general: At the time of initial diagnosis and before any treatment, peripheral blood was collected.

Hyperthyroidism in these 18- to 65-year-old patients was newly diagnosed, lasting under 2 months. PBMCs stemmed from approximately 9.7 ml of fresh peripheral blood. CDR1 SGHAT and CDR2 FQNNGV come from the germline V gene. V lost 1 base and J lost 9, with 13 bases in between. The CDR3 loop spans 13 amino acids. In its sample, this clonotype was seen many times. Amplified TCR beta CDR3 regions were obtained using RNA transcripts as template. Following a first-round RT-PCR that used HTBI primers, a second-round multiplex PCR was carried out. TCRdb used MiXCR to reprocess the multiplex PCR reads, holding one entry per CDR3 protein. Here the sample spans a few hundred thousand distinct CDR3 sequences, under 25% being singletons.

V gene TRBV11-2 combines with J gene TRBJ2-7, with D tentatively TRBD1 (6 bases). This clonotype was sampled from a woman under 30 with stable Graves' hyperthyroidism. The sequenced sample was peripheral blood. CDR3: CASSLVGAPGQYF. CDR3 coding DNA: TGTGCCAGCAGCTTAGTGGGGGCCCCGGGGCAGTACTTC.